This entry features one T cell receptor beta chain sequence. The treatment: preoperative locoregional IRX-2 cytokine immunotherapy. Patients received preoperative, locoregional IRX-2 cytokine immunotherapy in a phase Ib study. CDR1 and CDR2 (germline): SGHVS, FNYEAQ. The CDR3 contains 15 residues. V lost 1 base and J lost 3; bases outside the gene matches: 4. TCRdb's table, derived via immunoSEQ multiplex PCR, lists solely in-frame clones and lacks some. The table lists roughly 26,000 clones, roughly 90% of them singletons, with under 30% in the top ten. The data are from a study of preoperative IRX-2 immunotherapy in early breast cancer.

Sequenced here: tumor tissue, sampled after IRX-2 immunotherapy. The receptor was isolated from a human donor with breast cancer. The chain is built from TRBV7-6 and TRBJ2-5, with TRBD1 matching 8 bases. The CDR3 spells CASSLGGTGKETQYF. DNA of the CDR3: TGTGCCAGCAGCTTAGGGGGGACAGGAAAAGAGACCCAGTACTTC.